This TCR beta chain was profiled in a study of molecular identifiers for immune sequencing clone quantification. As concerns this clonotype: No conserved phenylalanine or tryptophan ends this CDR3, so it is likely a read error.

TCRdb re-called the PCR reads through MiXCR, storing one row per CDR3 protein. Among roughly 300,000 distinct CDR3 sequences listed, 24% were seen once. There are 14 residues in the CDR3. Trimming stripped 7 bases from V and 6 bases from J, with 19 bases between. The origin of this receptor is a human donor in good health. Some libraries in this study had Jurkat cell RNA spiked in. The chain couples TRBV12-3 or TRBV12-4 to TRBJ2-7, with D tentatively TRBD1 or TRBD2 (5 bases each). Sequencing was performed on naive CD8+ T cells from blood, with Jurkat cell RNA spiked in. The subset is: FACS-sorted CD8+CD4-CCR7+CD45RA+ naive T cells. This CDR3 is CASTPLQGVSEQYL. CDR3 bases: TGTGCCAGCACCCCTCTCCAGGGAGTTAGCGAGCAGTACCTC.